Listed below are T cell receptor beta chains from one sample, sequenced in a study of post-analysis software for immune sequencing data. TCRdb used MiXCR to reprocess the PCR reads, holding one entry per CDR3 protein. Of hundreds of thousands of distinct CDR3 sequences listed, 55% to 60% are singletons. The sequenced sample consisted of blood. These TCRs come from a girl aged 2 to 9 with multiple sclerosis. Both conserved end residues are part of each CDR3. Fields, in order: CDR3 DNA, CDR3 protein, D gene, CDR3 length, V gene, clone size, J gene. D genes are given only for firm matches. Expanded clones get a size class; other rows say once, few or many, or leave the size out.

TGCAGTGGGGGGGAGATAAGCACAGATACGCAGTATTTT	CSGGEISTDTQYF	.	13	TRBV20-1	.	TRBJ2-3
TGTGCCAGCAGCCATCCTTCGGACCGGAGCTCCTACAATGAGCAGTTCTTC	CASSHPSDRSSYNEQFF	.	17	TRBV4-2	few	TRBJ2-1
TGTGCCAGCAGTTTACACGAGAACACTGAAGCTTTCTTT	CASSLHENTEAFF	.	13	TRBV12-3/TRBV12-4	few	TRBJ1-1
TGTGCCAGCAGCTTACCCGGGACTCCTCACAATGAGCAGTTCTTC	CASSLPGTPHNEQFF	.	15	TRBV7-3	few	TRBJ2-1
TGTGCCAGCAGCTTCAAAAGTTCGGGTGAGCAGTTCTTC	CASSFKSSGEQFF	.	13	TRBV11-3	.	TRBJ2-1
TGTGCCAGCAGCGTAGCTCTCGGAACCACAGATACGCAGTATTTT	CASSVALGTTDTQYF	.	15	TRBV9	.	TRBJ2-3
TGTGCCAGCAGTTACGCAGGACAGGGGAACAATGAGCAGTTCTTC	CASSYAGQGNNEQFF	TRBD1	15	TRBV6-2/TRBV6-3	once	TRBJ2-1
TGCAGCTCCCAGGGCAATAGGGGCAATGAGCAGTTCTTC	CSSQGNRGNEQFF	.	13	TRBV29-1	.	TRBJ2-1
TGTGCCAGCAGCCCCGCTACCTCCTACAATGAGCAGTTCTTC	CASSPATSYNEQFF	.	14	TRBV11-1	.	TRBJ2-1
TGTGCCAGCAGCTACATGACCGGTGAGCAGTTCTTC	CASSYMTGEQFF	.	12	TRBV7-9	.	TRBJ2-1
TGCAGTGCAGCCCCCACAGGACCCAACTATGGCTACACCTTC	CSAAPTGPNYGYTF	.	14	TRBV20-1	.	TRBJ1-2
TGTGCCAGCAGCTTGGGCGTGGATCGGAACTATGGCTACACCTTC	CASSLGVDRNYGYTF	.	15	TRBV7-3	.	TRBJ1-2
TGCGCCAGCAGCTTGGTCCTTGGCGTAAACTATGGCTACACCTTC	CASSLVLGVNYGYTF	.	15	TRBV5-1	once	TRBJ1-2
TGTGCCAGTAGCTTAGTTCGGTTGAACACTGAAGCTTTCTTT	CASSLVRLNTEAFF	.	14	TRBV13	few	TRBJ1-1
TGCAGCGTCGGACTAGGATCGCAAGAGACCCAGTACTTC	CSVGLGSQETQYF	TRBD2	13	TRBV29-1	.	TRBJ2-5
TGTGCCAGCAGTTTGGGGGCAGGTCCAGGGGAGCTGTTTTTT	CASSLGAGPGELFF	.	14	TRBV12-3/TRBV12-4	.	TRBJ2-2
TGTGCCAGCAGGGCACCCACTAGCGTCCTGACTTTC	CASRAPTSVLTF	.	12	TRBV6-5	.	TRBJ2-6
TGTTCCAGCAGCCAGGGGGGGGAGACCCAGTACTTC	CSSSQGGETQYF	.	12	TRBV12-3/TRBV12-4	.	TRBJ2-5
TGTGCCAGCAGTCCAAAACTAGCGGAAGATTATAATGAGCAGTTCTTC	CASSPKLAEDYNEQFF	TRBD2	16	TRBV27	.	TRBJ2-1
TGTGCCAGCAGTTACTTGGGACAGATGGCTCAGCCCCAGCATTTT	CASSYLGQMAQPQHF	TRBD1	15	TRBV6-6	few	TRBJ1-5
TGCGCCACGGGGCCCGGCCTCTACAATGAGCAGTTCTTC	CATGPGLYNEQFF	.	13	TRBV5-1	few	TRBJ2-1
TGTGCCATCACCGTAGCGGGAGTAGACGATGAGCAGTTCTTC	CAITVAGVDDEQFF	TRBD2	14	TRBV10-3	.	TRBJ2-1
TGTGCCAGCAGTGAAGCGCCCGGGAGCTCCTACGAGCAGTACTTC	CASSEAPGSSYEQYF	.	15	TRBV6-1	.	TRBJ2-7
TGCAGCGCAGCCGTCTCCCAAGAGACCCAGTACTTC	CSAAVSQETQYF	.	12	TRBV29-1	few	TRBJ2-5
TGTGCCAGCAGTGCTACTTGGAGGGAGACCCAGTACTTC	CASSATWRETQYF	.	13	TRBV6-5	.	TRBJ2-5
TGTGCCAGCAGCTTAACTAGCGGGAGTCGAAATGAGCAGTTCTTC	CASSLTSGSRNEQFF	TRBD2	15	TRBV7-3	few	TRBJ2-1
TGCAGTGCGGCGGGACAGGCCTACAATGAGCAGTTCTTC	CSAAGQAYNEQFF	TRBD1	13	TRBV20-1	once	TRBJ2-1
TGTGCCAGCACCGAGAGGGAGGGCGGACTAGCGGGAGGCCCAGATACGCAGTATTTT	CASTEREGGLAGGPDTQYF	TRBD2	19	TRBV7-9	.	TRBJ2-3
TGTGCCAGCAGCTTAGAGGGGGACAGGGGGAATCAGCCCCAGCATTTT	CASSLEGDRGNQPQHF	TRBD1	16	TRBV7-9	.	TRBJ1-5
TGTGCCAGCAGGCAGTCCTCGGAGACCCAGTACTTC	CASRQSSETQYF	.	12	TRBV6-5	few	TRBJ2-5
TGTGCCAGCGGGAGAGACCGAAGTGAGCAGTTCTTC	CASGRDRSEQFF	.	12	TRBV12-3/TRBV12-4	few	TRBJ2-1
TGTGCCAGCTCACTTGGGGCGTCTGATGAGACCCAGTACTTC	CASSLGASDETQYF	.	14	TRBV18	.	TRBJ2-5
TGTGCCAGCAGTCCCCGAAACCAGGGACATGGCTACACCTTC	CASSPRNQGHGYTF	.	14	TRBV12-3/TRBV12-4	.	TRBJ1-2
TGCGCCAGCAGCCAGAGTCGGGCGGGGGTGGAGACCCAGTACTTC	CASSQSRAGVETQYF	TRBD2	15	TRBV4-1	.	TRBJ2-5
TGCGCCAGCAGCCAGAGGGATAGCGGGGAGTCCTACAATGAGCAGTTCTTC	CASSQRDSGESYNEQFF	TRBD2	17	TRBV4-3	.	TRBJ2-1
TGTGCCAGCAAGGGTCCTGAGCAGTTCTTC	CASKGPEQFF	.	10	TRBV2	.	TRBJ2-1
TGTGCCAGCAGCTTTGGGACAGGGTCTGGCGAAAAACTGTTTTTT	CASSFGTGSGEKLFF	TRBD1	15	TRBV7-2	.	TRBJ1-4
TGCGCCACAGGTCGGGACAGGGTCACAGATACGCAGTATTTT	CATGRDRVTDTQYF	TRBD1	14	TRBV10-2	.	TRBJ2-3
TGCGCCAGCAGCCCAGAGTGGACAAGCTATGGCTACACCTTC	CASSPEWTSYGYTF	.	14	TRBV4-3	few	TRBJ1-2
TGTGCCAGCAGTTTATCCGGAAAACTGGGGGAGCAGTACTTC	CASSLSGKLGEQYF	.	14	TRBV12-3/TRBV12-4	.	TRBJ2-7
TGCGCCAGCAGGGACGGGACAGCTAGCACAGATACGCAGTATTTT	CASRDGTASTDTQYF	TRBD1	15	TRBV5-1	.	TRBJ2-3